This T cell receptor beta chain was observed in a study of T-cell memory formation after mild COVID-19. Sample barcodes and UMIs were carried by the TCR alpha and TCR beta cDNA libraries that 5'RACE generated with constant-segment primers. TCRdb re-analysed the 5' RACE reads in MiXCR, keeping a single row per CDR3 protein. The sample lists roughly 110,000 distinct CDR3 sequences, approximately 22% occurring once. This clonotype was detected a few times. Its antigen is undetermined. Regarding the study as a whole: The finding that pre-infection memory included some responding clones suggested that cross-reactive memory joined.

The CDR3 totals 15 residues. Germline V gene lookup returns CDR1 PRHDT and CDR2 FYEKMQ (reference sequence). Trimming removed 4 bases at V and 8 bases at J, with 20 bases between. The chain uses TRBV13 and TRBJ1-2; D unresolved. Material: PBMCs or a T cell subset sorted from them (not recorded which). This TCR derives from a man between 18 and 35 years old who had mild COVID-19 (a few samples of this study predate the infection). Cell type and time point are not known. The CDR3 region has the DNA TGTGCCAGCAGCTCCGACTCTCTTAGGGCGGGGGGCTACACCTTC. The encoded protein is CASSSDSLRAGGYTF.